This entry lists 3 T cell receptor beta chains sequenced from one sample in a study of blood T cell repertoires in COVID-19. Data came from immunoSEQ multiplex PCR; TCRdb stores just in-frame clones and leaves some out. The table lists 200,000 or so clones, 80% to 90% of them singletons, with roughly 7.2% in the top ten. The sample taken for sequencing was PBMCs or T cells enriched from blood (not recorded which). Receptor source: a man between 25 and 39 years old in a cohort exposed to, infected with or recovered from COVID-19 (not recorded which).

The chain combines TRBV7-9 with TRBJ1-2; D might be TRBD1 (6 bases). The CDR3 spans 14 residues. V was clipped by 5 bases and J by 4 bases, with 14 bases between them. Per the germline V gene, CDR1 is SEHNR and CDR2 is FQNEAQ (reference sequence). This CDR3 reads CASSPGEGTYGYTF. The DNA of the CDR3 is TGTGCCAGCAGCCCAGGGGAGGGGACCTATGGCTACACCTTC.

The chain is built from TRBV2 and TRBJ1-2; 7 bases agree with TRBD1. The CDR3 contains 14 residues. From germline, CDR1 is SNHLY and CDR2 FYNNEI. V was clipped by 0 bases and J by 8 bases; unmatched bases: 6. The CDR3 protein is CASSEAGGDRGYTF. The CDR3, as DNA: TGTGCCAGCAGTGAAGCAGGGGGCGACAGAGGCTACACCTTC.

CDR3 protein: CSVSRTGGHEQYF. The CDR3, as DNA: TGCAGCGTCTCCAGGACAGGGGGCCACGAGCAGTACTTC. The V gene is TRBV29-1, the J gene TRBJ2-7; TRBD1 aligns across 11 bases. CDR1 and CDR2 (germline): SQVTM, ANQGSEA. Trimming took 6 bases from V and 5 from J; bases not matched to a gene: 6. This CDR3 contains 13 residues.